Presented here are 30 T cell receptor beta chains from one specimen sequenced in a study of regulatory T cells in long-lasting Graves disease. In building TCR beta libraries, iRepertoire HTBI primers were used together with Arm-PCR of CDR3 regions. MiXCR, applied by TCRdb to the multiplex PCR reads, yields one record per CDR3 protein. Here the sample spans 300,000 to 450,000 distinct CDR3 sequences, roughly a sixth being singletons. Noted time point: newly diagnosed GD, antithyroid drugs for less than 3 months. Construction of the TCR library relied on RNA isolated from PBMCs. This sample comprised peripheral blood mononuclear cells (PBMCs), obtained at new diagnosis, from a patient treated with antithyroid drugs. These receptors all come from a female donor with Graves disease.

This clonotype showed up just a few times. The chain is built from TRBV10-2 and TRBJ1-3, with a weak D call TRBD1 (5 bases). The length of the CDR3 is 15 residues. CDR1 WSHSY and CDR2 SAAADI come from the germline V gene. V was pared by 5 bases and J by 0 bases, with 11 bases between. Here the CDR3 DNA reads TGCGCCAGCAGTACGTGGACAAGCTCTGGAAACACCATATATTTT. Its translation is CASSTWTSSGNTIYF.

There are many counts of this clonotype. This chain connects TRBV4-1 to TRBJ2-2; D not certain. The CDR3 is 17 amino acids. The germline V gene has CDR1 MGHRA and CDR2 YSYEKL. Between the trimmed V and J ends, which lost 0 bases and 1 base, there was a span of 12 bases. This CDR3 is CASSQERWARNTGELFF. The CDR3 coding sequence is TGCGCCAGCAGCCAAGAGAGGTGGGCGCGGAACACCGGGGAGCTGTTTTTT.

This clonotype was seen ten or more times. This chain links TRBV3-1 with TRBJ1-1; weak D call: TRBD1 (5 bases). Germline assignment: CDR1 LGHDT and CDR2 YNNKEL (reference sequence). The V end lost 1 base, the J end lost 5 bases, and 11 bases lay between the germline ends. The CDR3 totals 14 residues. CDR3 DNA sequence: TGTGCCAGCAGCCAAGCCGGGGGGGGAACTGAAGCTTTCTTT. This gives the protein CASSQAGGGTEAFF.

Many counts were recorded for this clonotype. CDR3 nucleotides: TGTGCCAGCAGCCTCCAATTCCCCTACGAGCAGTACTTC. Translating gives CASSLQFPYEQYF. The chain links TRBV11-2 to TRBJ2-7, with D unresolved. Trimming cost V 5 bases and J 2 bases, with 10 bases left between them. Germline CDR1 is SGHAT and CDR2 is FQNNGV. CDR3 length: 13 amino acids.

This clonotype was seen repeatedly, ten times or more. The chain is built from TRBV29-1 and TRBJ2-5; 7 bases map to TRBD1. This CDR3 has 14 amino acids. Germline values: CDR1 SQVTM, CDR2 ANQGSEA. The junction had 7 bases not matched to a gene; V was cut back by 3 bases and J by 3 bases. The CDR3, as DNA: TGCAGCGTTGAGAGATGGACAGGTGAAGAGACCCAGTACTTC. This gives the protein CSVERWTGEETQYF.

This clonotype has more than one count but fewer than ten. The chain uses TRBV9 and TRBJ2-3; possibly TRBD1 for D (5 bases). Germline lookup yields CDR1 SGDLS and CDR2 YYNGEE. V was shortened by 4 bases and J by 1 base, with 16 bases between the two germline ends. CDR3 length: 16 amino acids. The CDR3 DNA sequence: TGTGCCAGCAGCCCACTGAAAAAGACAGGCACAGATACGCAGTATTTT. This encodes CASSPLKKTGTDTQYF.

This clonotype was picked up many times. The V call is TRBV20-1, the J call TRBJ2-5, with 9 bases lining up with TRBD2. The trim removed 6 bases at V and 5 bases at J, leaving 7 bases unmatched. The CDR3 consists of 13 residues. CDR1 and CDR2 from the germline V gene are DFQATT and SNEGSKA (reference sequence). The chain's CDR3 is CSADSGSLETQYF. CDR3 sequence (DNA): TGCAGTGCCGATAGCGGGAGCCTGGAGACCCAGTACTTC.

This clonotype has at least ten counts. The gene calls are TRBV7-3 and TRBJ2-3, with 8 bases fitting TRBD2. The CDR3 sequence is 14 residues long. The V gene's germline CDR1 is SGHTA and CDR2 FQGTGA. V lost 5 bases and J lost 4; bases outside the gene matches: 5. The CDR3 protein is CASSLSGIADTQYF. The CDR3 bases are TGTGCCAGCAGCCTTAGCGGGATCGCAGATACGCAGTATTTT.

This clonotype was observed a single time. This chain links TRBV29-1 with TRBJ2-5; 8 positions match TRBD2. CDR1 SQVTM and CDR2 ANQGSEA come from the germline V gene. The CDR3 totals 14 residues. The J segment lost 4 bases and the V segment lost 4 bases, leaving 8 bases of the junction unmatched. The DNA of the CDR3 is TGCAGCGTTGGGAGAGCGGGAGTCGGAGAGACCCAGTACTTC. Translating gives CSVGRAGVGETQYF.

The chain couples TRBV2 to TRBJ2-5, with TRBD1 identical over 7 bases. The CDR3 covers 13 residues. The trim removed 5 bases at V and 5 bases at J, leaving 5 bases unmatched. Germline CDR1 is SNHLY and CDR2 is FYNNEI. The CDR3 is CASSYRGVETQYF. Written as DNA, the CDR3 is TGTGCCAGCAGTTACAGGGGAGTCGAGACCCAGTACTTC.

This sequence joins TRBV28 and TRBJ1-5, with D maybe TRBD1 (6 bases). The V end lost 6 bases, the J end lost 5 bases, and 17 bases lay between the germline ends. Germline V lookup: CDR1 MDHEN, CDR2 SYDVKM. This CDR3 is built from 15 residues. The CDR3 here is CASSLARGGHQPQHF. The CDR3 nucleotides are TGTGCCAGCAGCTTAGCACGTGGGGGGCATCAGCCCCAGCATTTT.

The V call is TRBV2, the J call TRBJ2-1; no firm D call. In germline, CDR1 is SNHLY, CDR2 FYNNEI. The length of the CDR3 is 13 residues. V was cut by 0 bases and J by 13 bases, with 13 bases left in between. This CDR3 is CASSEALRAIQFF. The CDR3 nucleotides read TGTGCCAGCAGTGAAGCGCTGAGAGCCATTCAGTTCTTC.

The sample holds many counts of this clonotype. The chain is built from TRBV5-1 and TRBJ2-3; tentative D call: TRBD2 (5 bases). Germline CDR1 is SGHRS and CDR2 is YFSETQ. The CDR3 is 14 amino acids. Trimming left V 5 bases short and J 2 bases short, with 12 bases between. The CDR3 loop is CASSRNSDTDTQYF. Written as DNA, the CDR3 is TGCGCCAGCAGTAGGAATAGCGACACAGATACGCAGTATTTT.

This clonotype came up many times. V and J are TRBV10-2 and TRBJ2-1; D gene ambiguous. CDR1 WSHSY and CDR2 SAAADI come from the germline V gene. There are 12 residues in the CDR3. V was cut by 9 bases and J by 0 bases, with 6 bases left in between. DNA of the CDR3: TGCGCCAGTTTGGGCTCCTACAATGAGCAGTTCTTC. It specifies CASLGSYNEQFF.

This CDR3 is CASSPPWTQETQYF. The CDR3 DNA sequence: TGTGCCAGCAGCCCCCCCTGGACCCAAGAGACCCAGTACTTC. The genes are TRBV3-1 and TRBJ2-1; D call uncertain. The J call may be faulty, since TRBJ2-5 better matches the DNA end. This CDR3 comprises 14 residues. CDR1 LGHDT and CDR2 YNNKEL come from the germline V gene (reference sequence).

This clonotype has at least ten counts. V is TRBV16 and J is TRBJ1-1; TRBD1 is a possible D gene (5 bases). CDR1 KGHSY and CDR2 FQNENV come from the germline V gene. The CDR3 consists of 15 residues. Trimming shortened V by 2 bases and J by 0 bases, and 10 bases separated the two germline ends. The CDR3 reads CASSQSWGLNTEAFF. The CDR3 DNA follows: TGTGCCAGCAGCCAAAGTTGGGGACTGAACACTGAAGCTTTCTTT.

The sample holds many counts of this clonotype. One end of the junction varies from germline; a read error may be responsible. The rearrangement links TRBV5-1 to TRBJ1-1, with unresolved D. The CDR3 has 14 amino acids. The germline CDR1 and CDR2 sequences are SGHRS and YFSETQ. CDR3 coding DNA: TGTGCCAGCAGCTTAGGTTTCGGAAACACTGAAGCTTTCTTT. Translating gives CASSLGFGNTEAFF. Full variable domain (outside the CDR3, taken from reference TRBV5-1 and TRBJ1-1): KAGVTQTPRYLIKTRGQQVTLSCSPISGHRSVSWYQQTPGQGLQFLFEYFSETQRNKGNFPGRFSGRQFSNSRSEMNVSTLELGDSALYLCASSLGFGNTEAFFGQGTRLTVV.

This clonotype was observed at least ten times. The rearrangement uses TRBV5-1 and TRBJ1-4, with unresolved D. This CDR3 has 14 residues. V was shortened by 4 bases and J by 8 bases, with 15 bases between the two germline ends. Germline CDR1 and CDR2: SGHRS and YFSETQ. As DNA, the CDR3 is TGCGCCAGCAGCCTCGGCCCTCGGGGAGAAAAACTGTTTTTT. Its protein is CASSLGPRGEKLFF.

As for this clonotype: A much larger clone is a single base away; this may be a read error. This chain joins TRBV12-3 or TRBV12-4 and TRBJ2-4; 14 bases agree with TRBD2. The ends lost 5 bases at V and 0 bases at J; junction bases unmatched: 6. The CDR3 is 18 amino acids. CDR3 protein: CASSVTSGGAIAKNIQYF. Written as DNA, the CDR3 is TGTGCCAGCAGTGTGACTAGCGGGGGGGCGATAGCCAAAAACATTCAGTACTTC.

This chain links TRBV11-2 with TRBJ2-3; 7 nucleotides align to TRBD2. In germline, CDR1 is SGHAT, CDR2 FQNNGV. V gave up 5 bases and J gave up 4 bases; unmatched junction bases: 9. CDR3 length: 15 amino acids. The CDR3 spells CASSRMGGGADTQYF. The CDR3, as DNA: TGTGCCAGCAGCCGAATGGGGGGGGGGGCAGATACGCAGTATTTT.

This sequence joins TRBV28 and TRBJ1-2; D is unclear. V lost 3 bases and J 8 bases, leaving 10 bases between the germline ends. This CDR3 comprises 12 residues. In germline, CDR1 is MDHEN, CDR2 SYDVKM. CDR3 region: CASSFVRYGYTF. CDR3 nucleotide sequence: TGTGCCAGCAGTTTCGTAAGATACGGCTACACCTTC.

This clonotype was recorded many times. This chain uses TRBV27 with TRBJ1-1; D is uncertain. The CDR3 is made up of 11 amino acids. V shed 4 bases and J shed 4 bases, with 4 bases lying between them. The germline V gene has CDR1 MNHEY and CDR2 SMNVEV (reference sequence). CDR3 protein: CASSSSTEAFF. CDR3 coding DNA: TGTGCCAGCAGTTCGAGCACTGAAGCTTTCTTT.

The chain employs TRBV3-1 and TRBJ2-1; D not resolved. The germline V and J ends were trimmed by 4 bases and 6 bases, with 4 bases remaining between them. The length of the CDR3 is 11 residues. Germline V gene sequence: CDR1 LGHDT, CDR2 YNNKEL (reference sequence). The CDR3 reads CASSLPNEQFF. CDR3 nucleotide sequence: TGTGCCAGCAGCCTACCCAATGAGCAGTTCTTC.

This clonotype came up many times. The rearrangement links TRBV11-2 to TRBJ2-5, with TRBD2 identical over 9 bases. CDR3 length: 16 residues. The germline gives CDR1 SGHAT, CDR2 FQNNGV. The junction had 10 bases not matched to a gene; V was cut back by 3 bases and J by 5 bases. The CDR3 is CASSFSRAGGPETQYF. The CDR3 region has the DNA TGTGCCAGCAGCTTTTCTAGGGCGGGAGGGCCGGAGACCCAGTACTTC. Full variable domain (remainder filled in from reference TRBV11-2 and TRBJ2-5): EAGVAQSPRYKIIEKRQSVAFWCNPISGHATLYWYQQILGQGPKLLIQFQNNGVVDDSQLPKDRFSAERLKGVDSTLKIQPAKLEDSAVYLCASSFSRAGGPETQYFGPGTRLLVL.

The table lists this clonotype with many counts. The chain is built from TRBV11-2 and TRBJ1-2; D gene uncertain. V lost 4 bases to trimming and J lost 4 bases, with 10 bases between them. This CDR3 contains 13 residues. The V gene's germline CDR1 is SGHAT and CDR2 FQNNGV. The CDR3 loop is CASSSRSLYGYTF. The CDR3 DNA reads TGTGCCAGCAGCTCCCGGTCTCTCTATGGCTACACCTTC.

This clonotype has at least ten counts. The CDR3 loop is CSARDPGGALTEAFF. For the CDR3, the DNA is TGCAGTGCTAGAGATCCGGGGGGGGCGCTCACTGAAGCTTTCTTT. The chain uses TRBV20-1 and TRBJ1-1, with D maybe TRBD1 (6 bases). The CDR3 totals 15 residues. V was shortened by 0 bases and J by 4 bases, with 15 bases between the two germline ends. CDR1 and CDR2 from the germline V gene are DFQATT and SNEGSKA (reference sequence).

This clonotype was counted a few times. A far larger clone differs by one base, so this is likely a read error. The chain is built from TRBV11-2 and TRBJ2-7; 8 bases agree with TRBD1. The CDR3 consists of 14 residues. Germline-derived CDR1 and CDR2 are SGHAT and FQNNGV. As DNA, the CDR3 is TGTGCCAGCAGCCCCGGGACAGGAACCTACGAGCAGCACTTC. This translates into CASSPGTGTYEQHF.

The chain's CDR3 is CASSAAGGGANQETQYF. The CDR3 nucleotides read TGTGCCAGCAGCGCGGCGGGCGGGGGAGCTAACCAAGAGACCCAGTACTTC. V and J are TRBV9 and TRBJ2-5; 7 bases map to TRBD2. J lost 0 bases, V lost 3 bases, and 11 bases had no gene match. The CDR3 runs 17 residues. Germline V gene data show CDR1 as SGDLS and CDR2 as YYNGEE.

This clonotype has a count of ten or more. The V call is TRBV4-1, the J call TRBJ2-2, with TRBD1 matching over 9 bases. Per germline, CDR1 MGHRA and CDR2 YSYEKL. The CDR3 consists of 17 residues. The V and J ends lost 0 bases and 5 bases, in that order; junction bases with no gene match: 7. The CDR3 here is CASSQEGDRVWTGELFF. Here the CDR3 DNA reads TGCGCCAGCAGCCAAGAAGGGGACAGGGTGTGGACCGGGGAGCTGTTTTTT.

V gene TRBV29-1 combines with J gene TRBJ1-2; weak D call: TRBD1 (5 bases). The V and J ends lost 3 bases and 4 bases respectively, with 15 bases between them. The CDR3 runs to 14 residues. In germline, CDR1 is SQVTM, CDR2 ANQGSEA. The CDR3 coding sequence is TGCAGCGTTGATGGACACTCCGATGTCTATGGCTACACCTTC. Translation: CSVDGHSDVYGYTF.